This entry lists 17 T cell receptor beta chains sequenced from one sample in a study of T cell responses to AZD1222 COVID-19 vaccine (TCRdb year 2021). The library relied on the immunoSEQ multiplex PCR assay. TCRdb mirrors the immuneACCESS table, restricted to in-frame sequences. Some clones are absent from its copies; in checked studies, under half trace to an unresolved V gene, and the reason for the others is unknown. The sample table shows 55,000 to 80,000 clones, and about 85% are seen once. Roughly 20% of the sample is taken by the ten largest. In light of the paper, this sample's time point label describes: baseline before first vaccination. The material was peripheral blood, obtained on day 0 of AZD1222 vaccination. The receptors originated from an adult in good health.

As regards this clone: The junction differs from germline at one of its ends, possibly a read error. The V gene is TRBV2, the J gene TRBJ1-6; D is possibly TRBD1 (6 bases). In germline, CDR1 is SNHLY, CDR2 FYNNEI. The CDR3 is 15 amino acids. The CDR3 nucleotides read TGTGCCAGCATTGAAGGAGGGGGGTTTGGTTCACCCCTCCACTTT. Protein product: CASIEGGGFGSPLHF.

The V gene is TRBV24-1, the J gene TRBJ2-1; no clear D. Trimming pared 1 base from V and 8 bases from J, leaving 2 bases between. Looked up from germline, CDR1 is KGHDR and CDR2 is SFDVKD. The CDR3 runs 11 residues. The CDR3 sequence is CATSDFDEQFF. Here the CDR3 DNA reads TGTGCCACCAGTGATTTCGATGAGCAGTTCTTC.

The V and J genes are TRBV29-1 and TRBJ1-2; 8 nucleotides agree with TRBD1. The V gene's germline CDR1 is SQVTM and CDR2 ANQGSEA. The CDR3 has 14 residues. The trim removed 3 bases at V and 4 bases at J, leaving 7 bases unmatched. The CDR3 loop reads CSVEATGAGYGYTF. The CDR3 DNA sequence: TGCAGCGTTGAGGCGACAGGGGCTGGCTATGGCTACACCTTC.

This clone was seen just once. The gene calls are TRBV15 and TRBJ1-5; TRBD1 aligns across 8 bases. V dropped 5 bases and J dropped 6; count of bases not matched to a gene: 3. The CDR3 contains 13 residues. Germline loops: CDR1 LNHNV, CDR2 YYDKDF (reference sequence). The CDR3 nucleotides read TGTGCCACCAGCGGTGACAGGGGTCAGCCCCAGCATTTT. Translated: CATSGDRGQPQHF.

This chain connects TRBV7-3 to TRBJ2-1, with D possibly called TRBD1 or TRBD2 (5 bases each). Per the germline V gene, CDR1 is SGHTA and CDR2 is FQGTGA. The CDR3 covers 14 residues. The ends were cut back, 0 bases at V and 8 bases at J, with 11 bases in the middle. The CDR3 DNA follows: TGTGCCAGCAGCTTAACCGTACGGGGCGATGAGCAGTTCTTC. It codes for CASSLTVRGDEQFF.

The J gene is TRBJ2-1, the V gene TRBV28; 7 bases align to TRBD2. Germline V gene data show CDR1 as MDHEN and CDR2 as SYDVKM. Losses at the gene ends were 2 bases for V and 4 bases for J; bases not matched to a gene: 8. CDR3 length: 16 amino acids. The CDR3 protein is CASSLTVAGQYNEQFF. CDR3 nucleotides: TGTGCCAGCAGTTTAACAGTAGCGGGCCAATACAATGAGCAGTTCTTC.

V gene TRBV5-5 combines with J gene TRBJ2-7; possibly TRBD1 for D (6 bases). The CDR3 totals 16 residues. Trimming took off 5 bases at V and 6 bases at J, with 24 bases between the two ends. CDR1 and CDR2 (germline): SGHKS, YYEKEE (reference sequence). DNA of the CDR3: TGTGCCAGCAGTTGGTCGGACAGTTTGTTGTCTGGCGAGCAGTACTTC. As protein: CASSWSDSLLSGEQYF.

V usage is TRBV29-1 and J usage is TRBJ2-1; D might be TRBD1 or TRBD2, each matching 6 bases. CDR3 size: 16 residues. V gave up 6 bases and J gave up 6 bases, with 24 bases separating them. The germline V gene encodes CDR1 SQVTM and CDR2 ANQGSEA. CDR3 sequence reads: CSVLKVGRGGINEQFF. Written as DNA, the CDR3 is TGCAGCGTCCTCAAGGTGGGCAGGGGAGGAATCAATGAGCAGTTCTTC.

CDR3 in amino acids: CASSLAGSTGNTEAFF. Here the CDR3 DNA reads TGTGCCAGCAGCTTAGCTGGGTCGACAGGGAACACTGAAGCTTTCTTT. V gene TRBV7-9 combines with J gene TRBJ1-1, with D perhaps matching TRBD1 (6 bases). Trimming removed 0 bases from V and 1 base from J, with 12 bases in between. The CDR3 consists of 16 residues. In germline, CDR1 is SEHNR, CDR2 FQNEAQ (reference sequence).

The chain links TRBV3-1 (or the pseudogene TRBV3-2) to TRBJ1-3, with 9 bases matching TRBD1. Germline V lookup: CDR1 LGHDT, CDR2 YNNKEL (reference sequence). The junction had 5 bases not matched to a gene; V was cut back by 5 bases and J by 3 bases. The CDR3 has 15 amino acids. The CDR3 sequence is CASSFTGGDGNTIYF. The CDR3 nucleotides read TGTGCCAGCAGCTTCACAGGGGGCGATGGAAACACCATATATTTT.

The chain has TRBV29-1 and TRBJ1-1; 8 bases agree with TRBD1. The junction had 8 bases not matched to a gene; V was cut back by 6 bases and J by 5 bases. The CDR3 spans 13 residues. Looked up from germline, CDR1 is SQVTM and CDR2 is ANQGSEA. The CDR3 DNA reads TGCAGCGTACCCAGGACAGGGTGGACTGAAGCTTTCTTT. This gives the protein CSVPRTGWTEAFF. Full variable domain (outside the CDR3, taken from reference TRBV29-1 and TRBJ1-1): SAVISQKPSRDICQRGTSLTIQCQVDSQVTMMFWYRQQPGQSLTLIATANQGSEATYESGFVIDKFPISRPNLTFSTLTVSNMSPEDSSIYLCSVPRTGWTEAFFGQGTRLTVV.

This clone appeared a few times. The V call is TRBV28, the J call TRBJ2-7, with D perhaps being TRBD1 or TRBD2 (5 bases each). The V end lost 11 bases, the J end lost 0 bases, and 14 bases lay between the germline ends. CDR1 and CDR2 (germline): MDHEN, SYDVKM. The CDR3 covers 13 residues. In DNA, the CDR3 is TGTGCCGGGGCCGAGGGGAACTCCTACGAGCAGTACTTC. Its translation: CAGAEGNSYEQYF.

The V call is TRBV7-8, the J call TRBJ2-5, with D perhaps TRBD1 or TRBD2 (6 bases each). Germline-derived CDR1 and CDR2 are SGHVS and FQNEAQ. V shed 0 bases and J shed 7 bases, with 18 bases lying between them. This CDR3 contains 16 residues. The CDR3 DNA follows: TGTGCCAGCAGCTTAGCTACGGGAGAGGGGGGAGGGACCCAGTACTTC. This sequence encodes CASSLATGEGGGTQYF.

The chain is built from TRBV19 and TRBJ1-2; TRBD1 might be the D (6 bases). Trimming removed 7 bases at V and 7 bases at J, with 19 bases between. CDR3 length: 14 residues. Germline CDR1 reads LNHDA; CDR2 reads SQIVND (reference sequence). The CDR3 loop is CASTQTRGPSGYTF. The CDR3 nucleotides read TGTGCCAGTACGCAAACCAGGGGCCCGTCTGGCTACACCTTC.

The rearrangement joins TRBV7-3 to TRBJ2-2; 7 bases agree with TRBD2. Germline assignment: CDR1 SGHTA and CDR2 FQGTGA. The CDR3 has 16 residues. V lost 5 bases, J lost 4 bases, and 10 bases stayed unmatched. The chain's CDR3 is CASSPKQTGGTGELFF. The CDR3 DNA reads TGTGCCAGCAGCCCCAAGCAGACGGGGGGCACCGGGGAGCTGTTTTTT. The complete variable domain, with remaining parts taken from reference TRBV7-3 and TRBJ2-2, reads GAGVSQTPSNKVTEKGKYVELRCDPISGHTALYWYRQSLGQGPEFLIYFQGTGAADDSGLPNDRFFAVRPEGSVSTLKIQRTERGDSAVYLCASSPKQTGGTGELFFGEGSRLTVL.

The chain recombines TRBV7-2 with TRBJ1-6, with D possibly matching TRBD1 (5 bases). The CDR3 extends over 15 amino acids. From germline, CDR1 is SGHTA and CDR2 FQGNSA. Trimming left V 4 bases short and J 7 bases short, with 14 bases between. The CDR3 protein is CASSSSGTANSPLHF. The CDR3, as DNA: TGTGCCAGCAGCTCCTCCGGGACTGCAAATTCACCCCTCCACTTT.

The chain combines TRBV2 with TRBJ1-1; 7 bases are shared with TRBD1. There are 17 residues in the CDR3. Germline V lookup: CDR1 SNHLY, CDR2 FYNNEI. Trimming took 7 bases from V and 4 from J; bases not matched to a gene: 18. CDR3: CASTLPGQIFRSTEAFF. The DNA for the CDR3 is TGTGCCAGCACCCTCCCGGGACAGATTTTTAGGAGCACTGAAGCTTTCTTT.